The source of this T cell receptor beta chain is a study of T-cell reconstitution after alpha-beta-depleted transplantation in children. V lost 6 bases, J lost 2 bases, and 10 bases stayed unmatched. CDR1 is ENHRY, CDR2 SYGVKD, per germline. This CDR3 has 16 residues. For TCRbeta, the library was prepared with unique molecular identifiers. MiXCR, applied by TCRdb to the PCR reads, yields one record per CDR3 protein. The top ten hold 27% of the sample, which has over 400,000 distinct CDR3 sequences, roughly two fifths seen once. The chain is built from TRBV10-3 and TRBJ2-3, with 8 bases matching TRBD2. The sample was PBMCs, taken before TCRalphabeta/CD19-depleted stem cell transplant. This receptor was obtained from a girl between 2 and 10 years old with aplastic anemia, due to receive a stem cell transplant. CDR3 loop: CAISTGPGGYTDTQYF. The CDR3 DNA sequence: TGTGCCATCAGCACCGGCCCGGGGGGGTACACAGATACGCAGTATTTT.